Reported below is one T cell receptor (beta chain). This clone was detected a few times. No cognate antigen has been identified for it. No base-level quality is on record; no much larger clone is a single base apart. TCRbeta CDR3 regions were amplified from genomic DNA by means of the immunoSEQ Assay, a bias-controlled multiplex PCR. As for how the authors treated the data: Within the assay, amplification of reference gene primers was used to estimate how many nucleated cells each sample contained. Sequence reads were collapsed and filtered to measure the absolute abundance of every unique TCRbeta CDR3 rearrangement. For each sample, productive Simpson clonality was calculated by taking the square root of Simpson's diversity index across productive rearrangements. The clones in this table, taken by TCRdb from immuneACCESS, are in-frame only. Not every clone is retained; where verified, under half of the shortfall comes from an unresolved V gene, and the cause of the rest is unknown. V, J and clone size are taken as reported in that table, and D and trimming were inferred from the DNA itself. The sample table records roughly 250,000 clones; about four fifths of these occur just once. Clones ranked in the top ten supply approximately 9.4% of the sample.

This entry comes from a study of blood T cell repertoires in COVID-19 (dated by TCRdb to 2020 to 2022). Notes on the research overall: The collaborator samples originated in the United States, Italy and Spain and spanned the acute and convalescent phases of COVID-19. The material from the prospective study consisted of cDNA or gDNA derived from T cells, B-cell-depleted T cells, or PBMCs. Deeply sampled blood TCRbeta repertoires from subjects exposed to, actively infected with, or recovered from COVID-19 were included in the dataset. The repertoires were released in a freely available public database meant as a resource for research on the immune response to SARS-CoV-2. Samples came from the ongoing ImmuneRACE study (first 160 participants) plus 1,254 subjects from 6 global collaborators. The sample metadata nearly always contained a de-identified subject ID, COVID-19 status, age in years and sex. Where HLA class I and class II types were available, the types were taken from metadata supplied by the sample provider, not from assay-based typing.

Study-wide findings and limitations: Clinical and demographic metadata were provided uncurated, with the amount varying by source and participant.

Collaborating institutions collected whole blood in K2EDTA tubes following their own protocols. For TCRbeta analysis, collaborators shipped samples as frozen whole blood, isolated PBMCs, or DNA extracted from either of those sample types. The receptor was isolated from a woman older than 75 with acute or convalescent COVID-19. Sequencing was performed on peripheral blood.

The sequenced DNA: TGTGCCAGCGGAGGACAGGGGGAAGGTAATTCACCCCTCCACTTT. This encodes CASGGQGEGNSPLHF. In this chain, TRBV2 is recombined with TRBJ1-6, with 10 bases in between that match TRBD1. The germline V gene encodes CDR1 SNHLY and CDR2 FYNNEI. Spanning cysteine to phenylalanine, the CDR3 consists of 15 amino acids. The sequence is cut down to CDR3 DNA, 45 bases in frame from base 1. V loses 8 bases at its end and J loses 6 bases; junction bases beyond the gene matches: 7.